This T cell receptor (beta chain) was captured in a study of beta chain features in type 1 diabetes. The CDR3 is 18 residues long. The junction had 13 bases not matched to a gene; V was cut back by 4 bases and J by 8 bases. Germline V gives CDR1 MNHNS, CDR2 SASEGT. All of the isolated RNA was reverse transcribed, so expressed TCRB transcripts were sequenced. Sequenced by immunoSEQ multiplex PCR; TCRdb stores in-frame clones only, minus some. The sample yields approximately 380,000 clones, more than 13% seen once. The receptor was isolated from a woman aged 18-29 years in good health. V and J are TRBV6-1 and TRBJ2-1; 14 nucleotides line up with TRBD2. Sequencing input: naive CD4+ T cells from blood. The CDR3 DNA reads TGTGCCAGCAGTGGGGGTAAGGGAGGGACTAGCGGGAGCTATGAGCAGTTCTTC. Its protein is CASSGGKGGTSGSYEQFF.